Shown below are 24 T cell receptor beta chains from a single sample sequenced in a study of PD-L1 blockade in urothelial cancer (dated by TCRdb to 2017 to 2019). Library method: the immunoSEQ multiplex PCR assay. The table comes from immuneACCESS by way of TCRdb, which keeps in-frame sequences with V and J called. Part of the clones is missing from these tables; in studies checked, under half for an unresolved V gene and the rest for unknown reasons. The sample includes some 41,000 clones, with approximately 88% observed a single time. The ten largest clones represent about 4.2% of the sample. The specimen was PBMCs, collected around atezolizumab (anti-PD-L1) treatment. The receptors here all came from an older man with urothelial cancer.

V gene TRBV28 combines with J gene TRBJ2-7; 10 bases are shared with TRBD1. The CDR3 has 13 residues. Germline assignment: CDR1 MDHEN and CDR2 SYDVKM. V gave up 4 bases and J gave up 6 bases; unmatched junction bases: 3. CDR3 in amino acids: CASSSDRGGEQYF. The CDR3 nucleotides read TGTGCCAGCAGTTCGGACAGGGGGGGCGAGCAGTACTTC.

The gene calls are TRBV6-5 and TRBJ1-3; D remains unclear. The germline gives CDR1 MNHEY, CDR2 SVGAGI. The V end was cut by 4 bases, the J end by 0 bases, with 13 bases between. The length of the CDR3 is 16 residues. As DNA, the CDR3 is TGTGCCAGCAGTTTCGCCGTTTATAGCTCTGGAAACACCATATATTTT. This gives the protein CASSFAVYSSGNTIYF.

The chain joins TRBV7-9 to TRBJ2-4; D is ambiguous. The V gene lost 5 bases and the J gene lost 7 bases, with 15 bases spanning the gap. In germline, CDR1 is SEHNR, CDR2 FQNEAQ (reference sequence). The CDR3 length is 14 residues. CDR3 coding DNA: TGTGCCAGCAGCCTCTCTATCGGAGCCAACATTCAGTACTTC. Amino acid sequence: CASSLSIGANIQYF.

This rearrangement joins TRBV4-1 to TRBJ2-3; TRBD2 aligns across 9 bases. This CDR3 is built from 17 residues. Germline-derived CDR1 and CDR2 are MGHRA and YSYEKL. Trimming removed 3 bases from V and 2 bases from J; junction bases left unmatched: 9. CDR3 bases: TGCGCCAGCAGCCATGGGGGAGGCGGGAGGGCCACAGATACGCAGTATTTT. Its protein product is CASSHGGGGRATDTQYF.

This chain connects TRBV11-2 to TRBJ2-1; D is possibly TRBD2 (6 bases). The CDR3 consists of 15 residues. Trimming took 1 base from V and 1 from J, leaving 8 bases between them. Germline CDR1 is SGHAT and CDR2 is FQNNGV. This CDR3 is CASSLVGGSYNEQFF. The CDR3 DNA sequence: TGTGCCAGCAGCTTAGTGGGGGGATCCTACAATGAGCAGTTCTTC.

The genes are TRBV29-1 and TRBJ1-2; 11 positions agree with TRBD1. This CDR3 contains 15 residues. V shed 4 bases and J 5 bases; nucleotides not matched to a gene: 9. Germline values: CDR1 SQVTM, CDR2 ANQGSEA. The CDR3 loop is CSVAQGQGARYGYTF. DNA of the CDR3: TGCAGCGTTGCCCAAGGACAGGGGGCGAGGTATGGCTACACCTTC.

The rearrangement joins TRBV2 to TRBJ2-7; D perhaps matches TRBD1 (6 bases). The V end lost 5 bases, the J end lost 3 bases, and 11 bases lay between the germline ends. Germline V gene sequence: CDR1 SNHLY, CDR2 FYNNEI. The CDR3 loop spans 13 amino acids. The CDR3 DNA is TGTGCCAGCAGTTGGGACACCCTCTACGAGCAGTACTTC. It is translated as CASSWDTLYEQYF. Together with reference TRBV2 and TRBJ2-7, the CDR3 gives the full variable domain: EPEVTQTPSHQVTQMGQEVILRCVPISNHLYFYWYRQILGQKVEFLVSFYNNEISEKSEIFDDQFSVERPDGSNFTLKIRSTKLEDSAMYFCASSWDTLYEQYFGPGTRLTVT.

The chain recombines TRBV7-9 with TRBJ2-7; 7 positions match TRBD1. Germline V gives CDR1 SEHNR, CDR2 FQNEAQ (reference sequence). The V and J ends lost 5 bases and 3 bases, in that order; junction bases with no gene match: 4. This CDR3 is built from 13 residues. The CDR3 nucleotides read TGTGCCAGCAGCCCGTCAGGGGGCTACGAGCAGTACTTC. Amino acid sequence: CASSPSGGYEQYF.

The chain combines TRBV18 with TRBJ1-4; 7 bases are shared with TRBD1. From germline, CDR1 is KGHSH and CDR2 LQKENI. The V gene end was trimmed by 1 base and the J gene end by 8 bases; junction bases not matched to a gene: 13. The length of the CDR3 is 17 residues. The CDR3 sequence is CASSPQEGGASREKLFF. The CDR3 coding sequence is TGTGCCAGCTCACCACAGGAAGGGGGCGCTTCTCGAGAAAAACTGTTTTTT. The complete variable domain, with remaining parts taken from reference TRBV18 and TRBJ1-4, reads NAGVMQNPRHLVRRRGQEARLRCSPMKGHSHVYWYRQLPEEGLKFMVYLQKENIIDESGMPKERFSAEFPKEGPSILRIQQVVRGDSAAYFCASSPQEGGASREKLFFGSGTQLSVL.

V is TRBV28 and J is TRBJ1-5, with unresolved D. The germline V gene has CDR1 MDHEN and CDR2 SYDVKM. This CDR3 is built from 13 residues. Trimming shortened V by 2 bases and J by 8 bases, and 10 bases separated the two germline ends. In DNA, the CDR3 is TGTGCCAGCAGTTTAGTGTCCGGGAAGCCCCAGCATTTT. Translation: CASSLVSGKPQHF.

The rearrangement joins TRBV28 to TRBJ2-7; 10 bases fit TRBD2. Germline-derived CDR1 and CDR2 are MDHEN and SYDVKM. V was pared by 4 bases and J by 2 bases, with 8 bases of the junction left unmatched. This CDR3 contains 16 residues. CDR3 in amino acids: CASSSLAGANTYEQYF. The CDR3, as DNA: TGTGCCAGCAGTTCGCTAGCGGGAGCAAATACCTACGAGCAGTACTTC.

V gene TRBV30 combines with J gene TRBJ1-2; the D is unclear. Germline values: CDR1 GTSNPN, CDR2 SVGIG (reference sequence). V was cut by 3 bases and J by 8 bases, with 13 bases left in between. The CDR3 is made up of 12 amino acids. The CDR3 region is CAWSRAGGGYTF. The CDR3 coding sequence is TGTGCCTGGAGCCGGGCGGGTGGCGGCTACACCTTC.

V and J are TRBV4-2 and TRBJ2-3; D is unclear. Germline CDR1 reads LGHNA; CDR2 reads YNFKEQ. The CDR3 is 14 residues long. Trimming took 5 bases from V and 1 from J, leaving 10 bases between them. CDR3 sequence: CASSDSSGTDTQYF. The CDR3 DNA sequence: TGTGCCAGCAGCGATTCTTCGGGCACAGATACGCAGTATTTT.

The rearrangement links TRBV5-4 to TRBJ2-2; a possible D gene is TRBD2 (6 bases). With 2 bases removed from V and 3 bases from J, the gap between germline ends came to 14 bases. The CDR3 length is 16 residues. From germline, CDR1 is SGHNT and CDR2 YYREEE (reference sequence). CDR3 region: CASSLRAGGDTGELFF. CDR3 nucleotides: TGTGCCAGCAGCTTAAGGGCCGGAGGGGACACCGGGGAGCTGTTTTTT.

This rearrangement joins TRBV5-1 to TRBJ1-1; D unclear. CDR3 size: 13 residues. V was trimmed by 0 bases and J by 4 bases, leaving 7 bases between them. Per germline, CDR1 SGHRS and CDR2 YFSETQ. The DNA for the CDR3 is TGCGCCAGCAGCTTGGACAGTCGCACTGAAGCTTTCTTT. Translated, it gives CASSLDSRTEAFF.

The chain carries TRBV2 and TRBJ2-1; D possibly corresponds to TRBD2 (6 bases). V was pared by 5 bases and J by 0 bases, with 14 bases between. There are 16 residues in the CDR3. Germline CDR1 is SNHLY and CDR2 is FYNNEI. The CDR3 coding sequence is TGTGCCAGCAGTTTATTTAGCGGAAGCTCCTACAATGAGCAGTTCTTC. This translates into CASSLFSGSSYNEQFF.

This chain links TRBV7-2 with TRBJ2-3; 13 bases are a match to TRBD2. The V gene end was trimmed by 6 bases and the J gene end by 2 bases; junction bases not matched to a gene: 11. CDR1 is SGHTA and CDR2 is FQGNSA in the germline V gene. This CDR3 has 18 residues. In DNA form, the CDR3 reads TGTGCCAGCAGATCCGGGACTAGCGGGAATGGGGCCACAGATACGCAGTATTTT. Translating it yields CASRSGTSGNGATDTQYF.

The CDR3 loop reads CASSYSQNTEAFF. The CDR3, as DNA: TGTGCCAGCAGTTACTCACAAAACACTGAAGCTTTCTTT. The gene calls are TRBV6-5 and TRBJ1-1; no clear D. The CDR3 is 13 amino acids. CDR1 is MNHEY, CDR2 SVGAGI, per germline. V was cut by 0 bases and J by 2 bases, with 4 bases left in between.

This rearrangement joins TRBV19 to TRBJ2-2; 7 positions agree with TRBD1. V was clipped by 2 bases and J by 4 bases; unmatched bases: 10. The germline CDR1 and CDR2 sequences are LNHDA and SQIVND (reference sequence). This CDR3 has 17 residues. CDR3 protein: CASSIYGQAISTGELFF. The CDR3 nucleotides read TGTGCCAGTAGTATATATGGACAGGCTATCAGCACCGGGGAGCTGTTTTTT.

The gene calls are TRBV10-3 and TRBJ1-1; D is undetermined. V was trimmed by 7 bases and J by 0 bases, leaving 9 bases between them. Germline CDR1 is ENHRY and CDR2 is SYGVKD. This CDR3 region has 13 residues. CDR3 DNA sequence: TGTGCCATCACTGGACTCCTGAACACTGAAGCTTTCTTT. This translates into CAITGLLNTEAFF.

The rearrangement uses TRBV27 and TRBJ1-5, with D possibly being TRBD1 (5 bases). The CDR3 sequence is 13 residues long. V lost 5 bases and J 5 bases, leaving 10 bases between the germline ends. Germline V gives CDR1 MNHEY, CDR2 SMNVEV (reference sequence). CDR3 sequence reads: CASSADRYQPQHF. CDR3 in DNA: TGTGCCAGCAGTGCCGACAGATATCAGCCCCAGCATTTT.

The chain combines TRBV30 with TRBJ1-2, with 9 bases aligning to TRBD1. The CDR3 loop spans 13 amino acids. Germline V gene data show CDR1 as GTSNPN and CDR2 as SVGIG (reference sequence). V lost 3 bases and J lost 3; bases outside the gene matches: 2. This CDR3 reads CAWRRQGDYGYTF. The CDR3 region has the DNA TGTGCCTGGAGGAGACAGGGGGACTATGGCTACACCTTC.

V usage is TRBV5-1 and J usage is TRBJ2-5; TRBD1 might be the D (6 bases). CDR1 is SGHRS and CDR2 is YFSETQ in the germline V gene. The CDR3 has 15 residues. Trimming stripped 5 bases from V and 1 base from J, with 15 bases between. DNA of the CDR3: TGCGCCAGCAGTTATGGACAGAGCTCCCAAGAGACCCAGTACTTC. Amino acids: CASSYGQSSQETQYF.

The V call is TRBV11-2, the J call TRBJ2-3, with a possible D match to TRBD1 (6 bases). Per the germline V gene, CDR1 is SGHAT and CDR2 is FQNNGV. CDR3 length: 15 amino acids. V dropped 0 bases and J dropped 2 bases, with 9 bases sitting between them. The DNA of the CDR3 is TGTGCCAGCAGCTTAGACGGGACAACCACAGATACGCAGTATTTT. Its protein is CASSLDGTTTDTQYF.